The sample holds many counts of the clone carrying this TCR beta chain. The antigen remains undetermined. This sample was taken from a study of T cell repertoires in cytomegalovirus infection. For the study at large: Evidence of both CMV infection and a matching HLA type came from public TCR beta signatures.

V was shortened by 4 bases and J by 5 bases, with 14 bases between the two germline ends. The CDR3 has 15 residues. Germline-derived CDR1 and CDR2 are MDHEN and SYDVKM. MiXCR was run by TCRdb on the reads, yielding one entry per CDR3 protein. The profile shows fewer than 85,000 distinct CDR3 sequences, 4% of them singletons. Study-level points and caveats: Predominance within the ex vivo response was attributable to HLA-C-restricted CMV-specific TCR beta clonotypes.

The chain joins TRBV28 to TRBJ2-2, with TRBD1 as a possible D gene (7 bases). The origin of this receptor is a human donor in good health (CMV status not recorded). Some clones in this sample may be carry-over from other donors' samples. Sequenced material: PBMCs. DNA of the CDR3: TGTGCCAGCAGTTCGACAGGGAGGAGGACCGGGGAGCTGTTTTTT. Its protein product is CASSSTGRRTGELFF.